A single sample gave rise to the 9 T cell receptor beta chains below, sequenced in a study of blood T cell repertoires in COVID-19. Sequenced by immunoSEQ multiplex PCR; TCRdb stores in-frame clones only, minus some. Of approximately 300,000 clones in the sample, approximately 84% were seen once. Input material: PBMCs or T cells enriched from blood (not recorded which). All receptors come from a woman aged 18-29 years who had recovered from COVID-19.

The V call is TRBV7-9, the J call TRBJ2-3; 11 bases line up with TRBD2. CDR3 length: 17 amino acids. V trimming: 5 bases; J trimming: 0 bases; junction bases outside the gene matches: 7. Germline lookup yields CDR1 SEHNR and CDR2 FQNEAQ (reference sequence). DNA for the CDR3: TGTGCCAGCAGCCCCTCGACTAGCGGGAAGAGCACAGATACGCAGTATTTT. This sequence encodes CASSPSTSGKSTDTQYF.

This chain uses TRBV7-9 with TRBJ1-1; TRBD1 might be the D (5 bases). The germline CDR1 and CDR2 sequences are SEHNR and FQNEAQ (reference sequence). The CDR3 consists of 14 residues. Between the trimmed V and J ends, which lost 3 bases and 1 base, there was a span of 9 bases. The CDR3 DNA is TGTGCCAGCAGCTTGGGACTGACGAACACTGAAGCTTTCTTT. Translating it yields CASSLGLTNTEAFF.

The gene calls are TRBV28 and TRBJ1-3; tentative D call: TRBD1 (5 bases). Trimming shortened V by 7 bases and J by 4 bases, and 11 bases separated the two germline ends. CDR3 size: 13 residues. Germline CDR1 is MDHEN and CDR2 is SYDVKM. The CDR3 coding sequence is TGTGCCAGCACCCGGACAAGCGGAAACACCATATATTTT. As protein: CASTRTSGNTIYF.

The chain couples TRBV11-2 to TRBJ2-5; TRBD2 aligns across 10 bases. V lost 3 bases and J lost 4; bases outside the gene matches: 11. Germline CDR1 and CDR2: SGHAT and FQNNGV. CDR3 length equals 17 residues. The CDR3 is CASSLVSGGYPGETQYF. The CDR3 coding sequence is TGTGCCAGCAGCTTGGTTAGCGGGGGGTACCCTGGAGAGACCCAGTACTTC.

The chain links TRBV6-5 to TRBJ1-2; D is uncertain. Germline CDR1 is MNHEY and CDR2 is SVGAGI. CDR3 size: 13 residues. The germline V and J ends were trimmed by 7 bases and 6 bases, with 15 bases remaining between them. CDR3 DNA sequence: TGTGCCAGCACCGCGTTTAGAGCGGATGGCTACACCTTC. Translating it yields CASTAFRADGYTF.

The chain couples TRBV19 to TRBJ1-3, with D possibly being TRBD1 (5 bases). This CDR3 comprises 16 residues. V shed 5 bases and J shed 4 bases, with 18 bases lying between them. Germline CDR1 reads LNHDA; CDR2 reads SQIVND (reference sequence). CDR3 protein: CASSPHQGTGGNTIYF. CDR3 nucleotide sequence: TGTGCCAGTAGTCCCCACCAGGGAACCGGAGGAAACACCATATATTTT.

The chain recombines TRBV19 with TRBJ1-5, with 8 bases matching TRBD1. The germline V gene has CDR1 LNHDA and CDR2 SQIVND (reference sequence). V dropped 7 bases and J dropped 0; count of bases not matched to a gene: 11. The CDR3 consists of 17 residues. CDR3 residues: CASTPQGQDYSNQPQHF. CDR3 sequence (DNA): TGTGCCAGTACCCCCCAGGGACAGGACTATAGCAATCAGCCCCAGCATTTT. Together with reference TRBV19 and TRBJ1-5, the CDR3 gives the full variable domain: DGGITQSPKYLFRKEGQNVTLSCEQNLNHDAMYWYRQDPGQGLRLIYYSQIVNDFQKGDIAEGYSVSREKKESFPLTVTSAQKNPTAFYLCASTPQGQDYSNQPQHFGDGTRLSIL.

The chain couples TRBV21-1 to TRBJ2-7; TRBD2 is the table's D call and was not checked against the DNA. TRBV21-1 is deemed a pseudogene. The CDR3 is made up of 14 amino acids. CDR3 in DNA: TGTGCCAGCAGCAATATCCGGGTAACCTACGAGCAGTACTTC. Translated: CASSNIRVTYEQYF.

V gene TRBV4-1 combines with J gene TRBJ1-1, with 7 bases lining up with TRBD1. Germline trimming cut 3 bases from V and 1 base from J; bases unmatched to any gene: 8. The CDR3 sequence is 16 residues long. CDR1 and CDR2 (germline): MGHRA, YSYEKL. The CDR3 nucleotides are TGCGCCAGCAGCCACGACAGGGTTTTAGAGAACACTGAAGCTTTCTTT. Protein product: CASSHDRVLENTEAFF.